This TCR beta chain was obtained from a study of T cell responses to AZD1222 COVID-19 vaccine. Regarding the study as a whole: Two doses of AZD1222 preceded a rise in Spike-specific TCR breadth and depth.

As to this clone: Its matching antigen is unknown.

Clones were sequenced by immunoSEQ multiplex PCR, and TCRdb holds only the in-frame ones, with some missing. The sample carries 80,000 to 95,000 clones, over 80% recorded once. The source material was peripheral blood, sampled on day 0 of AZD1222 vaccination. The source of this sequence is an adult in good health.

The CDR3 sequence: CASRDRASSGNTIYF. CDR3 nucleotide sequence: TGTGCCAGCAGAGACAGGGCCAGCTCTGGAAACACCATATATTTT. The chain uses TRBV6-5 and TRBJ1-3; 7 bases fit TRBD1. This CDR3 spans 15 amino acids. Germline CDR1 is MNHEY and CDR2 is SVGAGI. J gave up 0 bases and V 6 bases, and 5 bases lay outside the gene matches.